The rows below give T cell receptor beta chains drawn from one sample of a study of graft-versus-host responses after intestinal transplantation. Measured with immunoSEQ multiplex PCR; TCRdb has only the in-frame clones, and not every one. The sample records about 130,000 clones, around nine tenths being singletons. These receptors have no known antigen. The source was unstimulated CD4+ T cells sorted from spleen or lymph node cells, collected before intestinal transplant. The receptor set was obtained from a human donor who received an intestinal transplant. Both conserved end residues are part of each CDR3. The D gene is left open where the match is weak. Clone size appears in some rows only: once, few, many, or a class for an expanded clone.

v_gene	j_gene	abundance	d_gene	CDR3nt	CDR3aa
TRBV20-1	TRBJ1-1	few	NA	TGCAGTGCTAGATTGGGAAAAGCTTTCTTT	CSARLGKAFF
TRBV11-2	TRBJ2-7	NA	TRBD1	TGTGCCAGCAGCTTAGTCAGGGGGTACGAGCAGTACTTC	CASSLVRGYEQYF
TRBV7-3	TRBJ2-4	NA	NA	TGTGCCAGCGAGCCCCCGAAAAACATTCAGTACTTC	CASEPPKNIQYF
TRBV28	TRBJ2-1	once	TRBD2	TGTGCCAGCAGTAGAAGACTAGCGGGAGGGCCTAGTGAGCAGTTCTTC	CASSRRLAGGPSEQFF
TRBV5-8	TRBJ1-5	NA	NA	TGTGCCAGCAGCTTAGCTAGCCGGTTCGCAAATCAGCCCCAGCATTTT	CASSLASRFANQPQHF
TRBV6-5	TRBJ1-4	NA	NA	TGTGCCAGCAGTGGGCCTGGGGAAAAACTGTTTTTT	CASSGPGEKLFF
TRBV4-1	TRBJ1-3	NA	NA	TGCGCCAGCAGTCCTGCTGACAGGTGGGAAAACACCATATATTTT	CASSPADRWENTIYF
TRBV19	TRBJ2-7	NA	NA	TGTGCCAGTAGTATCAGGCAGGGAAGCTCCTACGAGCAGTACTTC	CASSIRQGSSYEQYF
TRBV30	TRBJ2-7	once	NA	TGTGCCTGGAATACAGGGTCGCCCTACGAGCAGTACTTC	CAWNTGSPYEQYF
TRBV18	TRBJ1-1	NA	NA	TGTGCCAGCTCACCACCCTCTAGGGAGGGAGCTTTCTTT	CASSPPSREGAFF